Listed below are T cell receptor beta chains from one sample, sequenced in a study of T cell responses to AZD1222 COVID-19 vaccine. Clones were read by immunoSEQ multiplex PCR, and TCRdb kept only the in-frame ones, dropping some. The sample holds 100,000 to 150,000 clones, about nine tenths seen once. The specimen was peripheral blood, collected 28 days after the second AZD1222 dose. All receptors come from an adult who received the AZD1222 COVID-19 vaccine. Both conserved end residues are part of each CDR3. The order of the fields is J gene, clone size, V gene, D gene, CDR3 protein, CDR3 DNA. D genes are given only for firm matches. Size is stated for part of the rows, as once, few or many counts, or as a class when the clone is expanded.

J: TRBJ1-1
size: .
V: TRBV27
D: .
CDR3: CASSFVRGNTEAFF
DNA: TGTGCCAGCAGTTTCGTTAGGGGGAACACTGAAGCTTTCTTT

J: TRBJ1-1
size: .
V: TRBV14
D: TRBD1
CDR3: CASSQIGGGTGESEAFF
DNA: TGTGCCAGCAGCCAAATCGGGGGCGGGACAGGAGAATCTGAAGCTTTCTTT

J: TRBJ1-5
size: .
V: TRBV24-1
D: .
CDR3: CATSDSRGSNQPQHF
DNA: TGTGCCACCAGTGATTCTAGAGGTAGCAATCAGCCCCAGCATTTT

J: TRBJ1-1
size: .
V: TRBV6-5
D: .
CDR3: CASTRQFNTEAFF
DNA: TGTGCCAGCACCCGACAGTTTAACACTGAAGCTTTCTTT

J: TRBJ1-1
size: few
V: TRBV10-2
D: .
CDR3: CATHTEAFF
DNA: TGCGCCACCCACACTGAAGCTTTCTTT

J: TRBJ1-5
size: .
V: TRBV5-6
D: TRBD1
CDR3: CASSLRQGVLGNQPQHF
DNA: TGTGCCAGCAGCTTGAGACAGGGGGTTTTAGGCAATCAGCCCCAGCATTTT

J: TRBJ1-4
size: .
V: TRBV2
D: .
CDR3: CASTSGNTINEKLFF
DNA: TGTGCCAGCACGTCCGGGAATACCATTAATGAAAAACTGTTTTTT

J: TRBJ2-1
size: .
V: TRBV12-5
D: TRBD1
CDR3: CASGLNYGDRGSYNEQFF
DNA: TGTGCTAGTGGTTTAAATTACGGGGACAGGGGCTCCTACAATGAGCAGTTCTTC

J: TRBJ1-4
size: .
V: TRBV11-2
D: .
CDR3: CASSYRTAFNEKLFF
DNA: TGTGCCAGCAGTTACCGGACGGCGTTTAATGAAAAACTGTTTTTT

J: TRBJ2-3
size: .
V: TRBV6-5
D: .
CDR3: CASSYSRGDTQYF
DNA: TGTGCCAGCAGTTACTCTAGGGGAGATACGCAGTATTTT

J: TRBJ2-1
size: .
V: TRBV9
D: TRBD2
CDR3: CASSAGLAGKNEQFF
DNA: TGTGCCAGCAGCGCGGGACTAGCGGGAAAGAATGAGCAGTTCTTC

J: TRBJ2-7
size: .
V: TRBV3-1/TRBV3-2
D: TRBD2
CDR3: CASSQGVASGGYEQYF
DNA: TGTGCCAGCAGCCAAGGGGTTGCCTCGGGGGGCTACGAGCAGTACTTC

J: TRBJ2-5
size: .
V: TRBV24-1
D: TRBD1
CDR3: CATSDHRGYQETQYF
DNA: TGTGCCACCAGTGATCACAGGGGCTACCAAGAGACCCAGTACTTC

J: TRBJ1-2
size: .
V: TRBV6-4
D: TRBD1
CDR3: CASGDRDDGYTF
DNA: TGTGCCAGCGGCGACAGGGACGATGGCTACACCTTC

J: TRBJ1-4
size: .
V: TRBV10-3
D: TRBD1
CDR3: CAISEGLTGGWATNEKLFF
DNA: TGTGCCATCAGTGAAGGGCTGACAGGGGGTTGGGCAACTAATGAAAAACTGTTTTTT

J: TRBJ2-1
size: .
V: TRBV24-1
D: .
CDR3: CATSDPRSGRLEQFF
DNA: TGTGCCACCAGTGATCCCCGTTCTGGGAGGCTCGAGCAGTTCTTC

J: TRBJ1-6
size: .
V: TRBV19
D: .
CDR3: CASSLEAENSPLHF
DNA: TGTGCCAGTAGTCTGGAGGCAGAAAATTCACCCCTCCACTTT

J: TRBJ1-2
size: .
V: TRBV15
D: .
CDR3: CATSRSFSIRMEGYTF
DNA: TGTGCCACCAGCAGATCTTTTTCGATCCGAATGGAGGGCTACACCTTC

J: TRBJ2-3
size: .
V: TRBV6-5
D: TRBD2
CDR3: CASRTSGVRDTQYF
DNA: TGTGCCAGCAGAACTAGCGGTGTCAGGGATACGCAGTATTTT

J: TRBJ1-2
size: few
V: TRBV3-1/TRBV3-2
D: TRBD1
CDR3: CASSPDRGYGYTF
DNA: TGTGCCAGCAGCCCGGACAGGGGCTATGGCTACACCTTC

J: TRBJ2-6
size: .
V: TRBV4-1
D: .
CDR3: CASSQQDMGFLGANVLTF
DNA: TGCGCCAGCAGCCAACAGGACATGGGGTTCCTTGGGGCCAACGTCCTGACTTTC

J: TRBJ2-2
size: once
V: TRBV13
D: .
CDR3: CASSLVPGELFF
DNA: TGTGCCAGCAGCTTAGTCCCCGGGGAGCTGTTTTTT

J: TRBJ1-2
size: .
V: TRBV15
D: TRBD1
CDR3: CATSEGQGYGYTF
DNA: TGTGCCACCAGCGAGGGACAGGGCTATGGCTACACCTTC

J: TRBJ1-2
size: .
V: TRBV6-5
D: .
CDR3: CASSYSVGLNYGYTF
DNA: TGTGCCAGCAGTTACTCTGTGGGACTTAACTATGGCTACACCTTC

J: TRBJ1-3
size: .
V: TRBV2
D: TRBD1
CDR3: CASRGTVSGNTIYF
DNA: TGTGCCAGCAGGGGGACAGTCTCTGGAAACACCATATATTTT

J: TRBJ2-5
size: .
V: TRBV18
D: .
CDR3: CASSPNDRQETQYF
DNA: TGTGCCAGCTCACCAAACGACAGACAAGAGACCCAGTACTTC

J: TRBJ1-5
size: .
V: TRBV9
D: .
CDR3: CASSATGTSNQPQHF
DNA: TGTGCCAGCAGCGCTACAGGGACCAGCAATCAGCCCCAGCATTTT

J: TRBJ1-5
size: .
V: TRBV25-1
D: .
CDR3: CASSFRDNQPQHF
DNA: TGTGCCAGCAGCTTCAGGGATAATCAGCCCCAGCATTTT

J: TRBJ1-2
size: .
V: TRBV5-6
D: .
CDR3: CASSLDSRRGYTF
DNA: TGTGCCAGCAGCCTGGACAGCCGCAGAGGCTACACCTTC

J: TRBJ1-3
size: .
V: TRBV19
D: TRBD1
CDR3: CASSILGTAGGNTIYF
DNA: TGTGCCAGTAGTATTTTAGGGACAGCGGGGGGAAACACCATATATTTT

J: TRBJ2-1
size: once
V: TRBV12-3/TRBV12-4
D: .
CDR3: CASSFFDEQFF
DNA: TGTGCCAGCAGTTTTTTTGATGAGCAGTTCTTC

J: TRBJ2-5
size: few
V: TRBV14
D: TRBD2
CDR3: CASSRGLAGEGETQYF
DNA: TGTGCCAGCAGCCGGGGACTAGCGGGAGAGGGAGAGACCCAGTACTTC

J: TRBJ2-5
size: .
V: TRBV4-2
D: TRBD2
CDR3: CASSQEGAGGIQETQYF
DNA: TGTGCCAGCAGCCAAGAAGGTGCGGGGGGGATCCAAGAGACCCAGTACTTC

J: TRBJ2-3
size: once
V: TRBV9
D: TRBD2
CDR3: CASSVAWAGAPPYF
DNA: TGTGCCAGCAGCGTAGCTTGGGCGGGAGCCCCCCCGTATTTT

J: TRBJ1-2
size: .
V: TRBV19
D: TRBD1
CDR3: CASSTDRVNYGYTF
DNA: TGTGCCAGTAGTACGGACAGGGTGAACTATGGCTACACCTTC

J: TRBJ1-1
size: .
V: TRBV5-1
D: .
CDR3: CASSLVPGNTEAFF
DNA: TGCGCCAGCAGCTTGGTGCCCGGGAACACTGAAGCTTTCTTT

J: TRBJ1-2
size: .
V: TRBV10-3
D: TRBD1
CDR3: CAISEVGQSDYGYTF
DNA: TGTGCCATCAGTGAGGTGGGACAGAGCGACTATGGCTACACCTTC

J: TRBJ2-7
size: .
V: TRBV4-1
D: .
CDR3: CASSQDRGTEQYF
DNA: TGCGCCAGCAGCCAAGACCGGGGGACCGAGCAGTACTTC

J: TRBJ2-2
size: .
V: TRBV6-1
D: .
CDR3: CASSGITGELFF
DNA: TGTGCCAGCAGTGGGATCACCGGGGAGCTGTTTTTT

J: TRBJ1-2
size: .
V: TRBV28
D: .
CDR3: CASTPGIGYTF
DNA: TGTGCCAGCACCCCGGGCATCGGCTACACCTTC

J: TRBJ1-1
size: .
V: TRBV9
D: .
CDR3: CASSVDAQGGTEAFF
DNA: TGTGCCAGCAGCGTTGATGCCCAAGGGGGCACTGAAGCTTTCTTT

J: TRBJ1-1
size: .
V: TRBV10-3
D: .
CDR3: CAISERVGWGMTEAFF
DNA: TGTGCCATCAGTGAAAGGGTTGGGTGGGGGATGACTGAAGCTTTCTTT

J: TRBJ2-1
size: once
V: TRBV9
D: .
CDR3: CASSVAPGYYNEQFF
DNA: TGTGCCAGCAGCGTAGCCCCGGGTTACTATAATGAGCAGTTCTTC